In this sample, the clone carrying this T cell receptor (beta chain) turned up a few times. This entry comes from a study of blood T cell repertoires in COVID-19. Enrolled through a virtual design, the participants were between about 18 and 89 years of age and came from under 25 US areas. Researchers sorted participants into cohorts using their self-reported clinical history. In the authors' methods: Amplification from reference gene primers served as the basis for estimated nucleated cell counts. Produced via immunoSEQ multiplex PCR; TCRdb's table is partial and in-frame only. V and J calls and clone size are copied from that table; D and trimming were computed from the DNA. The sample consists of 150,000 to 200,000 clones, 76% of them appearing once. V lost 7 bases and J lost 5; bases outside the gene matches: 9. Germline loops: CDR1 GTSNPN, CDR2 SVGIG (reference sequence). The CDR3 contains 15 residues.

This TCR derives from a woman aged 45 to 65 with acute COVID-19. The sample was PBMCs or T cells enriched from blood (not recorded which). The rearrangement joins TRBV30 to TRBJ1-6; 9 nucleotides match TRBD1. The CDR3 is CAFPAGTGNNSPLHF. CDR3 nucleotide sequence: TGTGCCTTTCCCGCCGGGACAGGGAATAATTCACCCCTCCACTTT.